The 9 T cell receptor beta chains in this list originate from one sample, sequenced in a study of Ad26.COV2.S vaccination and SARS-CoV-2 variants. Here immunoSEQ multiplex PCR was the method, and the copy in TCRdb shows in-frame clones only, minus some. The table has approximately 420,000 clones, around nine tenths seen once. Indicated treatment: roughly 20 received Ad26.COV2.S at low or high dose, single or two shots; a few received placebo; per-sample allocation not given. Specimens were obtained on day 63 following the first vaccine or placebo injection. The sequences come from peripheral blood, collected in a trial of Ad26.COV2.S vaccine versus placebo. The receptors were gathered from a person aged 18-65 years who received the Ad26.COV2.S COVID-19 vaccine or a placebo.

This clone occurred once. Compared with germline, one end of the junction differs, possibly owing to a read error. The chain couples TRBV13 to TRBJ1-1, with D perhaps TRBD1 (6 bases). Germline V gives CDR1 PRHDT, CDR2 FYEKMQ (reference sequence). The CDR3 totals 14 residues. CDR3 bases: TGTGTCAGCAGCCCCGGGACATTGAACACTGAAGCTTTCTTT. It is translated as CVSSPGTLNTEAFF.

The chain recombines TRBV7-5 with TRBJ1-2. TRBV7-5 is labeled a pseudogene. The CDR3 length is 11 residues. CDR3 amino acids: CARSFLYGYTF. In DNA form, the CDR3 reads TGTGCCAGAAGCTTTTTATATGGCTACACCTTC.

J is TRBJ2-7 and V is TRBV7-2; TRBD2 matches 9 bases. The CDR3 loop spans 13 amino acids. Trimming removed 3 bases from V and 7 bases from J; junction bases left unmatched: 4. In germline, CDR1 is SGHTA, CDR2 FQGNSA. CDR3 nucleotide sequence: TGTGCCAGCAGCTTCGCGGGGGGGCAAGAGCAGTACTTC. Translated: CASSFAGGQEQYF.

The chain carries TRBV6-2 or TRBV6-3 and TRBJ2-1, with D possibly called TRBD1 or TRBD2 (5 bases each). Germline V CDR1 and CDR2: MNHEY, SVGEGT. The germline V and J ends were trimmed by 1 base and 5 bases, with 9 bases remaining between them. The CDR3 is 14 residues long. CDR3 bases: TGTGCCAGCAGTTACTGGGACCAACACAATGAGCAGTTCTTC. This codes for CASSYWDQHNEQFF.

The chain has TRBV7-8 and TRBJ2-7, with 7 bases fitting TRBD2. The CDR3 runs to 16 residues. Germline-derived CDR1 and CDR2 are SGHVS and FQNEAQ. Germline trimming cut 1 base from V and 0 bases from J; bases unmatched to any gene: 6. CDR3 protein: CASSLGGRGYSYEQYF. The CDR3 DNA reads as TGTGCCAGCAGCTTAGGAGGGCGGGGGTACTCCTACGAGCAGTACTTC. Variable domain in full (rest from reference TRBV7-8 and TRBJ2-7): GAGVSQSPRYKVAKRGQDVALRCDPISGHVSLFWYQQALGQGPEFLTYFQNEAQLDKSGLPSDRFFAERPEGSVSTLKIQRTQQEDSAVYLCASSLGGRGYSYEQYFGPGTRLTVT.

This rearrangement joins TRBV7-2 to TRBJ2-3, with unresolved D. This CDR3 comprises 12 residues. With 8 bases removed from V and 6 bases from J, the gap between germline ends came to 12 bases. The germline gives CDR1 SGHTA, CDR2 FQGNSA. Written as DNA, the CDR3 is TGTGCCAGCGGAGCGCCCGGGGATACGCAGTATTTT. It is translated as CASGAPGDTQYF.

This chain links TRBV2 with TRBJ1-5; D may be TRBD1 (5 bases). The V gene lost 2 bases and the J gene lost 2 bases, with 10 bases spanning the gap. This CDR3 is built from 15 residues. CDR1 and CDR2 from the germline V gene are SNHLY and FYNNEI. CDR3 sequence: CASSETRAGNQPQHF. The CDR3 DNA follows: TGTGCCAGCAGTGAAACCAGGGCGGGCAATCAGCCCCAGCATTTT. The full variable domain, its missing parts supplied by reference TRBV2 and TRBJ1-5, is EPEVTQTPSHQVTQMGQEVILRCVPISNHLYFYWYRQILGQKVEFLVSFYNNEISEKSEIFDDQFSVERPDGSNFTLKIRSTKLEDSAMYFCASSETRAGNQPQHFGDGTRLSIL.

There are a few counts of this clone. V and J are TRBV29-1 and TRBJ2-1; D ambiguous. Germline V CDR1 and CDR2: SQVTM, ANQGSEA. V lost 2 bases and J 3 bases, leaving 11 bases between the germline ends. The CDR3 has 14 amino acids. The CDR3 coding sequence is TGCAGCGTTGAACCCCCTAGGCTCTACAATGAGCAGTTCTTC. This sequence encodes CSVEPPRLYNEQFF.

This clone appeared once. CDR3 loop: CASSDSVRGEQYF. CDR3 sequence (DNA): TGTGCCAGCAGTGACTCGGTTAGGGGCGAGCAGTACTTC. This sequence joins TRBV6-4 and TRBJ2-7; TRBD1 might be the D (5 bases). This CDR3 has 13 amino acids. Per the germline V gene, CDR1 is MRHNA and CDR2 is SNTAGT. The germline V and J ends were trimmed by 0 bases and 6 bases, with 9 bases remaining between them.